This T cell receptor (beta chain) was captured in a study of shared clonotypes between healthy human individuals. Notes on the study in general: Across a handful of donors, naive CD4 shared around 5.4%, naive CD8 more than 3%, memory CD4 2% to 2.5%, memory CD8 about 0.38%. Sequencing depth was a factor that was expected to affect clonotype sharing among donors.

Genomic DNA of each subset was evenly split across several immunoSEQ plates. Under the authors' procedure: ImmunoSEQ output held junction-only sequences without quality scores, so filtering differed. The data were produced by immunoSEQ multiplex PCR, yet TCRdb's version contains in-frame clones alone and is incomplete. V and J calls and clone size come straight from that table; D and trimming were deduced from the DNA. The sample has over 2 million clones; 85% to 95% are singletons. In this sample, this clone turned up a few times. Antigen specificity is unknown. The germline V gene encodes CDR1 SQVTM and CDR2 ANQGSEA. This CDR3 spans 13 amino acids. Trimming took 5 bases from V and 9 from J, leaving 17 bases between them.

This receptor was identified in a man younger than 35 in good health. Some clones in this sample may be carry-over from other donors' samples. The chain carries TRBV29-1 and TRBJ1-5, with D unresolved. Source material: naive CD4+ T cells from PBMCs. Subset defined: CD45RA+ positively selected. Here the CDR3 reads CSVRVQDLGPQHF. Written as DNA, the CDR3 is TGCAGCGTTAGGGTCCAGGACCTCGGGCCCCAGCATTTT.